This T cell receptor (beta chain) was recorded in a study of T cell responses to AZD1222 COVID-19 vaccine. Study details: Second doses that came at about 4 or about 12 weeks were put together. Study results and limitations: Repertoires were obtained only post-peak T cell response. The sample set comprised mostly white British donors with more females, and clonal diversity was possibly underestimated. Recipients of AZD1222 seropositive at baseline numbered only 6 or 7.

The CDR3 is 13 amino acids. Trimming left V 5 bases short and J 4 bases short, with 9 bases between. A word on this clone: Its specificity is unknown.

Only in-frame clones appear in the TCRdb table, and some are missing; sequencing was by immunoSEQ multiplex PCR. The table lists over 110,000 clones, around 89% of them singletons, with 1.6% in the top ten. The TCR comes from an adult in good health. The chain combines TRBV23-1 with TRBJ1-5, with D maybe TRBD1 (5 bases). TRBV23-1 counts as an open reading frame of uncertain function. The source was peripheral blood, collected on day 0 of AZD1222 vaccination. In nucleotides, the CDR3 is TGCGCCAGCAGTTACCGACAGAATCAGCCCCAGCATTTT. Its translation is CASSYRQNQPQHF.